This TCR beta chain is from a study of blood T cell repertoires in COVID-19. Overall study: COVID-19 samples, acute and convalescent, were from the United States, Italy and Spain. Sample material is recorded as cDNA or gDNA derived from T cells, B-cell-depleted T cells, or PBMCs.

This clone occurred once. As handled by the study authors: Researchers report that nucleated cell counts were estimated from reference gene primer amplification. Method: immunoSEQ multiplex PCR; TCRdb's copy keeps in-frame clones and lacks some. V and J calls and clone size are copied from that table; D and trimming were computed from the DNA. In the table there are roughly 220,000 clones, more than 75% of which are singletons. The sample was peripheral blood. This receptor was identified in a man between 60 and 75 years old with acute or convalescent COVID-19.

The CDR3 reads CASSVVLGNEQFF. CDR3 coding DNA: TGTGCCAGCAGCGTAGTTCTAGGTAATGAGCAGTTCTTC. The chain carries TRBV9 and TRBJ2-1; no reliable D call. Germline V gene data show CDR1 as SGDLS and CDR2 as YYNGEE. The CDR3 length is 13 residues. V lost 0 bases to trimming and J lost 7 bases, with 8 bases between them.